The next 24 T cell receptor beta chains were all read from a single sample in a study of T cells in women clearing cervical HPV infection. Assay used: immunoSEQ multiplex PCR; TCRdb lists only in-frame clones, some missing. Its listing shows 25,000 to 35,000 clones. The sequencing sample was made of blood buffy coat. Receptors were obtained from a woman between 18 and 69 years old with a cervical HPV16 infection that either progressed to CIN3+ or cleared (not recorded which).

Note on this clone: The read is 3 residues too short to cover the CDR3 end, so that end is filled in from the germline J gene. Other DNA sequences from this sample encode an identical CDR3 as well. The chain links TRBV2 to TRBJ2-3; 9 bases are a match to TRBD1. J lost 3 bases, V lost 3 bases, and 1 base had no gene match. Germline lookup yields CDR1 SNHLY and CDR2 FYNNEI. This CDR3 region has 14 residues. The DNA read from the CDR3 is TGTGCCAGCAGTGAGGGACAGGGAACAGATACG. Amino acids: CASSEGQGTDT. The whole CDR3 is CASSEGQGTDTQYF.

As for this clone: The DNA ends 3 residues before the CDR3 does, and the rest of the CDR3 is filled in from the germline J gene. V and J are TRBV23-1 and TRBJ2-5; possibly TRBD1 for D (6 bases). TRBV23-1 is flagged as an ORF with uncertain function. This CDR3 comprises 16 residues. Trimming pared 4 bases from V and 2 bases from J, leaving 17 bases between. CDR3 DNA (partial): TGCGCCAGCAGTCTTTGGACAGAAAAAGATCAAGAGACC. Residues: CASSLWTEKDQET. In full, the CDR3 is CASSLWTEKDQETQYF.

On this clone: The read ends 3 residues before the CDR3 terminus; that terminus is restored from the germline J gene. The chain uses TRBV30 and TRBJ2-5, with unresolved D. V was pared by 0 bases and J by 1 base, with 6 bases between. The CDR3 is 13 amino acids. Germline V gives CDR1 GTSNPN, CDR2 SVGIG (reference sequence). The part of the CDR3 DNA that was read is TGTGCCTGGAGTGTGGGCAGCCAAGAGACC. This encodes CAWSVGSQET. The entire CDR3 protein is CAWSVGSQETQYF.

Comment on this clone: The read comes to an end 3 residues before the CDR3 does, leaving the germline J gene to fill in the end. J is TRBJ2-7 and V is TRBV11-1, with D maybe TRBD1 (6 bases). CDR1 is SGHAT, CDR2 FQDESV, per germline (reference sequence). The CDR3 spans 14 residues. Trimming pared 1 base from V and 4 bases from J, leaving 11 bases between. The CDR3 sequence: CASSLEQGVYEQYF. The part of the CDR3 DNA that was read is TGTGCCAGCAGCTTAGAACAGGGTGTATACGAG.

Remarks on this clone: The CDR3 end lies 3 residues beyond the end of the read and is filled in from the germline J gene. V usage is TRBV5-1 and J usage is TRBJ1-6; tentatively, D is TRBD1 (5 bases). Trimming removed 1 base from V and 9 bases from J, with 14 bases in between. Germline loops: CDR1 SGHRS, CDR2 YFSETQ. The CDR3 runs 15 residues. This CDR3 is CASSLFRSGSSPLHF. The sequenced part of the CDR3 DNA is TGCGCCAGCAGCTTGTTCAGGTCAGGGAGTTCACCC.

Remarks on this clone: The sequenced fragment ends 3 residues before the CDR3 boundary, so the rest is inferred from the germline J gene. The chain couples TRBV5-1 to TRBJ2-2; TRBD2 is a possible D gene (6 bases). The CDR3 length is 13 residues. Germline V CDR1 and CDR2: SGHRS, YFSETQ. V lost 8 bases and J 6 bases, leaving 14 bases between the germline ends. The sequenced part of the CDR3 DNA is TGCGCCAGTACGACTAGTCTCCCCGGGGAG. It translates to CASTTSLPGE. The entire CDR3 is CASTTSLPGELFF.

Note on this clone: Read data end 3 residues before the CDR3 end; the end is taken from the germline J gene. This rearrangement joins TRBV19 to TRBJ1-5; a weak D match, TRBD1 (5 bases). CDR3 length equals 13 residues. V lost 10 bases and J 3 bases, leaving 13 bases between the germline ends. In germline, CDR1 is LNHDA, CDR2 SQIVND (reference sequence). CDR3 DNA, as far as it was read: TGTGCCACCACGGGGGAAGTCAATCAGCCC. It specifies CATTGEVNQP. The whole CDR3 reads CATTGEVNQPQHF. The entire variable domain, with the rest obtained from reference TRBV19 and TRBJ1-5, is as follows: DGGITQSPKYLFRKEGQNVTLSCEQNLNHDAMYWYRQDPGQGLRLIYYSQIVNDFQKGDIAEGYSVSREKKESFPLTVTSAQKNPTAFYLCATTGEVNQPQHFGDGTRLSIL.

Comments on this clone: Sequencing ends 3 residues short of the CDR3 end; the germline J gene provides the rest. The V call is TRBV30, the J call TRBJ2-1; 14 bases are shared with TRBD2. Germline V gene sequence: CDR1 GTSNPN, CDR2 SVGIG (reference sequence). Trimming cost V 1 base and J 0 bases; bases outside gene matches: 2. The CDR3 spans 17 residues. The CDR3: CAWSGTSGGSSYNEQFF. Partial CDR3 DNA: TGTGCCTGGAGTGGGACTAGCGGGGGGAGCTCCTACAATGAG.

In the case of this clone: The read halts 3 residues ahead of the CDR3 end, with the missing end drawn from the germline J gene. This sample includes further DNA sequences coding for the same CDR3. The chain couples TRBV20-1 to TRBJ2-1; TRBD2 agrees at 8 bases. The V and J ends lost 0 bases and 2 bases, in that order; junction bases with no gene match: 3. The germline gives CDR1 DFQATT, CDR2 SNEGSKA (reference sequence). The CDR3 length is 15 residues. The part of the CDR3 DNA that was read is TGCAGTGCTAGAGATCGGGGGGGGCCCTACAATGAG. It codes for CSARDRGGPYNE. The complete CDR3 protein is CSARDRGGPYNEQFF.

Note on this clone: The read is 3 residues too short to cover the CDR3 end, so that end is filled in from the germline J gene. The genes are TRBV12-5 and TRBJ2-1; 11 nucleotides agree with TRBD2. Germline V lookup: CDR1 LGHNT, CDR2 FRNRAP. V lost 1 base to trimming and J lost 9 bases; unmatched junction nucleotides: 5. CDR3 length equals 15 residues. CDR3 DNA, as far as it was read: TGTGCTAGTGGTTTGGGCGGGACTAGCGGAGGTGAG. Its translation is CASGLGGTSGGE. The whole CDR3 protein is CASGLGGTSGGEQFF.

A remark on this clone: From the germline J gene comes the end of the CDR3, since the read stops 3 residues before it. The chain links TRBV20-1 to TRBJ2-7; 9 nucleotides agree with TRBD2. The germline V gene encodes CDR1 DFQATT and CDR2 SNEGSKA (reference sequence). Germline trimming cut 3 bases from V and 5 bases from J; bases unmatched to any gene: 5. The CDR3 is made up of 13 amino acids. CDR3: CSARNSGRNEQYF. CDR3 DNA (partial): TGCAGTGCTAGGAATAGCGGGAGAAACGAG.

As concerns this clone: Read coverage stops 3 residues before the CDR3 terminus; the germline J gene supplies the remainder. The chain employs TRBV5-1 and TRBJ2-1; D is perhaps TRBD2 (7 bases). Germline V gene sequence: CDR1 SGHRS, CDR2 YFSETQ. V dropped 1 base and J dropped 7 bases, with 18 bases sitting between them. The length of the CDR3 is 16 residues. The CDR3 reads CASSLFTGGPGNEQFF. CDR3 bases read: TGCGCCAGCAGCTTGTTCACCGGGGGGCCGGGGAATGAG.

Details on this clone: The read finishes 3 residues shy of the CDR3 end, and the germline J gene is used to complete it. This chain connects TRBV4-2 to TRBJ1-1; the D is unclear. V was pared by 4 bases and J by 6 bases, with 12 bases between. In germline, CDR1 is LGHNA, CDR2 YNFKEQ. This CDR3 contains 13 residues. The CDR3 DNA, read in part, is TGTGCCAGCAGCCTCCAGCGAGCGGCTGAA. Translated, it gives CASSLQRAAE. The whole CDR3 is CASSLQRAAEAFF.

Worth noting for this clone: The read terminates 3 residues before the CDR3 end, so the remaining end is supplied by the germline J gene. The chain combines TRBV18 with TRBJ2-7; 15 positions match TRBD2. CDR3 length: 17 amino acids. Germline trimming cut 3 bases from V and 5 bases from J; bases unmatched to any gene: 8. Germline CDR1 and CDR2: KGHSH and LQKENI. CDR3: CASSPGLAGGMGNEQYF. CDR3 bases read: TGTGCCAGCTCACCGGGACTAGCGGGAGGAATGGGGAACGAG.

Regarding this clone: The CDR3 goes on 3 residues after the read ends, and that part is filled in from the germline J gene. V is TRBV11-1 and J is TRBJ2-1; D gene unclear. Germline V gene sequence: CDR1 SGHAT, CDR2 FQDESV (reference sequence). Trimming pared 3 bases from V and 7 bases from J, leaving 7 bases between. CDR3 length: 12 amino acids. The sequenced CDR3 bases are TGTGCCAGCAGCTTGGTCAGGAATGAG. It yields the protein CASSLVRNE. The CDR3 as a whole reads CASSLVRNEQFF.

Note on this clone: The read ends 3 residues before the CDR3 terminus; that terminus is restored from the germline J gene. The chain combines TRBV30 with TRBJ1-4; D is unclear. Germline V gene data show CDR1 as GTSNPN and CDR2 as SVGIG (reference sequence). This CDR3 has 13 residues. V was cut by 2 bases and J by 8 bases, with 12 bases left in between. Here the CDR3 reads CAWSSLRVEKLFF. The sequenced part of the CDR3 DNA is TGTGCCTGGAGTTCGTTGAGGGTGGAAAAA. Filled out from reference TRBV30 and TRBJ1-4, the complete variable domain reads SQTIHQWPATLVQPVGSPLSLECTVEGTSNPNLYWYRQAAGRGLQLLFYSVGIGQISSEVPQNLSASRPQDRQFILSSKKLLLSDSGFYLCAWSSLRVEKLFFGSGTQLSVL.

Worth noting for this clone: With the read ending 3 residues before the CDR3 end, the germline J gene is used to fill in that end. The rearrangement uses TRBV9 and TRBJ2-3; possibly TRBD1 for D (5 bases). The V gene lost 0 bases and the J gene lost 6 bases, with 11 bases spanning the gap. The CDR3 length is 14 residues. Germline CDR1 reads SGDLS; CDR2 reads YYNGEE. CDR3 DNA (partial): TGTGCCAGCAGCGTAGGACAGTTCAGCGATACG. It codes for CASSVGQFSDT. The full CDR3 sequence reads CASSVGQFSDTQYF.

Turning to this clone: The CDR3 end falls 3 residues outside the read, so it is completed with the germline J gene. The V gene is TRBV30, the J gene TRBJ2-3; no clear D gene. The CDR3 contains 15 residues. Germline values: CDR1 GTSNPN, CDR2 SVGIG (reference sequence). V was pared by 1 base and J by 0 bases, with 11 bases between. The sequenced CDR3 bases are TGTGCCTGGAGTGGGCAGTCCCTGAGCACAGATACG. Protein sequence: CAWSGQSLSTDT. The CDR3 as a whole reads CAWSGQSLSTDTQYF.

As to this clone: The CDR3 end lies 3 residues beyond the end of the read and is filled in from the germline J gene. V gene TRBV19 combines with J gene TRBJ2-2; no definite D call. The CDR3 has 14 amino acids. Trimming removed 7 bases at V and 7 bases at J, with 16 bases between. Looked up from germline, CDR1 is LNHDA and CDR2 is SQIVND (reference sequence). CDR3 DNA (partial): TGTGCCAGTACCGTAACCCCCCTAGGCGGGGAG. Amino acid sequence: CASTVTPLGGE. The entire CDR3 sequence reads CASTVTPLGGELFF. Together with reference TRBV19 and TRBJ2-2, the CDR3 gives the full variable domain: DGGITQSPKYLFRKEGQNVTLSCEQNLNHDAMYWYRQDPGQGLRLIYYSQIVNDFQKGDIAEGYSVSREKKESFPLTVTSAQKNPTAFYLCASTVTPLGGELFFGEGSRLTVL.

The CDR3 sequence: CASSLDRAGDGYTF. CDR3 bases read: TGTGCCAGCAGCTTAGATAGGGCAGGTGACGGC. This chain connects TRBV11-2 to TRBJ1-2; D not resolved. Read data end 3 residues before the CDR3 end; the end is taken from the germline J gene. This CDR3 has 14 residues. Per the germline V gene, CDR1 is SGHAT and CDR2 is FQNNGV.

With regard to this clone: From the germline J gene comes the end of the CDR3, since the read stops 3 residues before it. The gene calls are TRBV18 and TRBJ2-7; TRBD1 agrees at 7 bases. Germline V gene sequence: CDR1 KGHSH, CDR2 LQKENI. This CDR3 comprises 15 residues. The trim removed 2 bases at V and 0 bases at J, leaving 4 bases unmatched. Partial CDR3 DNA: TGTGCCAGCTCACCAGTCGGGGACAGCTCCTACGAG. Translating it yields CASSPVGDSSYE. The entire CDR3 is CASSPVGDSSYEQYF.

Comment on this clone: The DNA ends 3 residues before the CDR3 does, and the rest of the CDR3 is filled in from the germline J gene. The chain couples TRBV30 to TRBJ2-7, with D tentatively TRBD1 or TRBD2 (6 bases each). Trimming shortened V by 3 bases and J by 3 bases, and 12 bases separated the two germline ends. CDR1 and CDR2 (germline): GTSNPN, SVGIG (reference sequence). This CDR3 region has 13 residues. The sequenced part of the CDR3 DNA is TGTGCCTGGAGGGAGGGACAAGGCTACGAG. Amino acids: CAWREGQGYE. The full CDR3 protein reads CAWREGQGYEQYF.

Notes on this clone: The CDR3 end is not reached by the read, which stops 3 residues before it; the germline J gene fills it in. The V gene is TRBV2, the J gene TRBJ2-7, with D hard to call. In germline, CDR1 is SNHLY, CDR2 FYNNEI. V lost 3 bases and J 4 bases, leaving 7 bases between the germline ends. This CDR3 region has 12 residues. Partial CDR3 DNA: TGTGCCAGCAGTGATCAGGCTTACGAG. Protein: CASSDQAYE. From start to end, the CDR3 is CASSDQAYEQYF. The variable domain in full, with the rest retrieved from reference TRBV2 and TRBJ2-7, is EPEVTQTPSHQVTQMGQEVILRCVPISNHLYFYWYRQILGQKVEFLVSFYNNEISEKSEIFDDQFSVERPDGSNFTLKIRSTKLEDSAMYFCASSDQAYEQYFGPGTRLTVT.

Points on this clone: Sequencing ends 3 residues short of the CDR3 end; the germline J gene provides the rest. This chain uses TRBV30 with TRBJ1-5, with TRBD1 matching over 11 bases. J lost 8 bases, V lost 2 bases, and 11 bases had no gene match. The CDR3 has 16 residues. CDR1 is GTSNPN, CDR2 SVGIG, per germline (reference sequence). Here the CDR3 reads CAWSIKGTGGIEPQHF. The sequenced CDR3 bases are TGTGCCTGGAGTATAAAGGGGACAGGGGGGATTGAGCCC.